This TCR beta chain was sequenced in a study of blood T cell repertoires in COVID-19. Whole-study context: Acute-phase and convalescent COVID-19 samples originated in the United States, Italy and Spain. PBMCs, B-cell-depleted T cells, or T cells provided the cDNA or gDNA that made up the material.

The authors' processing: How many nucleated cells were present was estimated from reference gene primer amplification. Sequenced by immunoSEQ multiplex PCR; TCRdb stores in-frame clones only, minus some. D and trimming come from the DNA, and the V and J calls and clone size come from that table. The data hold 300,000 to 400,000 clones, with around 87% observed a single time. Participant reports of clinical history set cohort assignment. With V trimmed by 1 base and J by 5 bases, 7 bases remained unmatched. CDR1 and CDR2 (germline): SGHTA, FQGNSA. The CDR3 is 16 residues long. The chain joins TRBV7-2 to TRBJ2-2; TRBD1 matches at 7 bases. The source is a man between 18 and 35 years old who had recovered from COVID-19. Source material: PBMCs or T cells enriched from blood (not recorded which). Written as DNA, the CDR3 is TGTGCCAGCAGCTTAGGTGGCAGGGGGAGTACCGGGGAGCTGTTTTTT. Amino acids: CASSLGGRGSTGELFF.